The 7 T cell receptor beta chains given below trace back to one sample, sequenced in a study of blood T cell repertoires in COVID-19. Libraries were prepared by immunoSEQ multiplex PCR; TCRdb keeps only in-frame clonotypes and omits some of them. Of about 200,000 clones listed, roughly 81% are singletons. The source material was peripheral blood. These TCRs come from a woman aged 50 to 60 with active or convalescent COVID-19.

This rearrangement joins TRBV7-3 to TRBJ1-2; perhaps TRBD1 as D (6 bases). CDR1 and CDR2 from the germline V gene are SGHTA and FQGTGA. Trimming removed 1 base from V and 8 bases from J, with 23 bases in between. The CDR3 has 17 amino acids. The CDR3 spells CASSLNSAGVSIKGYTF. CDR3 sequence (DNA): TGTGCCAGCAGCTTAAATTCGGCAGGGGTTTCCATTAAAGGCTACACCTTC.

The chain uses TRBV18 and TRBJ1-3, with D unresolved. From germline, CDR1 is KGHSH and CDR2 LQKENI. Trimming cost V 2 bases and J 2 bases, with 13 bases left between them. CDR3 length: 16 residues. The CDR3 loop reads CASSPLLGVTGNTIYF. DNA for the CDR3: TGTGCCAGCTCACCATTGCTGGGAGTTACTGGAAACACCATATATTTT.

J is TRBJ2-2 and V is TRBV5-1, with 7 positions matching TRBD1. Looked up from germline, CDR1 is SGHRS and CDR2 is YFSETQ. The V segment lost 0 bases and the J segment 1 base; nucleotides outside the gene matches: 0. This CDR3 spans 15 amino acids. This chain's CDR3 is CASSLGQGNTGELFF. The CDR3 nucleotides are TGCGCCAGCAGCTTGGGACAGGGGAACACCGGGGAGCTGTTTTTT. The full variable domain, with the rest looked up from reference TRBV5-1 and TRBJ2-2, is KAGVTQTPRYLIKTRGQQVTLSCSPISGHRSVSWYQQTPGQGLQFLFEYFSETQRNKGNFPGRFSGRQFSNSRSEMNVSTLELGDSALYLCASSLGQGNTGELFFGEGSRLTVL.

This clone was seen just once. The chain combines TRBV6-2 or TRBV6-3 with TRBJ1-1; D gene unclear. V was pared by 6 bases and J by 3 bases, with 8 bases between. Germline V gene sequence: CDR1 MNHEY, CDR2 SVGEGT. The CDR3 extends over 12 amino acids. The CDR3 region is CASSHGYTEAFF. The CDR3 DNA reads as TGTGCCAGCAGCCACGGTTACACTGAAGCTTTCTTT.

The chain links TRBV27 to TRBJ2-3; D not resolved. The germline gives CDR1 MNHEY, CDR2 SMNVEV (reference sequence). There are 13 residues in the CDR3. Trimming cost V 2 bases and J 1 base, with 4 bases left between them. CDR3: CASSLLGTDTQYF. In DNA, the CDR3 is TGTGCCAGCAGTTTACTCGGCACAGATACGCAGTATTTT.

The gene calls are TRBV5-5 and TRBJ2-4, with 9 nucleotides matching TRBD1. CDR1 and CDR2 from the germline V gene are SGHKS and YYEKEE (reference sequence). V was pared by 4 bases and J by 11 bases, with 7 bases of the junction left unmatched. The CDR3 has 13 amino acids. CDR3 sequence: CASSDVWDRVQYF. The CDR3 nucleotides are TGTGCCAGCAGCGACGTATGGGACAGGGTTCAGTACTTC.

The V call is TRBV6-2 or TRBV6-3, the J call TRBJ1-6; the D gene is possibly TRBD1 (5 bases). Looked up from germline, CDR1 is MNHEY and CDR2 is SVGEGT. V was pared by 6 bases and J by 5 bases, with 14 bases between. CDR3 length equals 15 residues. The CDR3, as DNA: TGTGCCAGCAGCCGGGGGGACCAAGATAATTCACCCCTCCACTTT. Translated: CASSRGDQDNSPLHF.